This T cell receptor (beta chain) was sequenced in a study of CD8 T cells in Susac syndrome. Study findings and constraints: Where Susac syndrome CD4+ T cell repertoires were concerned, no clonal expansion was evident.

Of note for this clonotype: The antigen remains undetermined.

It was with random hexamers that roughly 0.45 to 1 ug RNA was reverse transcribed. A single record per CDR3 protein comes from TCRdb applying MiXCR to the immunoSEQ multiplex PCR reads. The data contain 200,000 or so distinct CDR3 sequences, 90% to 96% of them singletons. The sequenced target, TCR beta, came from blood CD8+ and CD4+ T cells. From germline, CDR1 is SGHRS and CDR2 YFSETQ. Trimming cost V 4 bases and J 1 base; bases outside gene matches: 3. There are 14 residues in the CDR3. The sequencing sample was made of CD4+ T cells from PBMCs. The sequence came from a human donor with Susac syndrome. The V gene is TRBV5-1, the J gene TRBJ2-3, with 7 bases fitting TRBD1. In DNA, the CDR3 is TGCGCCAGCAGCCAAGGACAGGGCACAGATACGCAGTATTTT. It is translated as CASSQGQGTDTQYF. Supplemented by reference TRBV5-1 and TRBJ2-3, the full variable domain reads KAGVTQTPRYLIKTRGQQVTLSCSPISGHRSVSWYQQTPGQGLQFLFEYFSETQRNKGNFPGRFSGRQFSNSRSEMNVSTLELGDSALYLCASSQGQGTDTQYFGPGTRLTVL.